The rows below give T cell receptor beta chains drawn from one sample of a study of blood T cell repertoires in COVID-19. Only in-frame clones appear in the TCRdb table, and some are missing; sequencing was by immunoSEQ multiplex PCR. Of some 260,000 clones listed, 82% are singletons. What was sequenced was peripheral blood. Receptors were obtained from an elderly woman with active or convalescent COVID-19. Both conserved end residues are part of each CDR3. The D gene is left open where the match is weak. Rows give clone size only sometimes, using once, few, many, or a class for an expanded clone.

V gene	J gene	D gene	clone size	CDR3 DNA	CDR3 protein
TRBV4-1	TRBJ2-3	TRBD2	.	TGCGCCAGCAGAGCCGGACTAGCGGGAGCCACAGATACGCAGTATTTT	CASRAGLAGATDTQYF
TRBV7-6	TRBJ2-5	.	.	TGTGCCAGCAGCTTAGTCCTCCAAGAGACCCAGTACTTC	CASSLVLQETQYF
TRBV7-2	TRBJ1-5	TRBD1	few	TGTGCCAGCAGCTTGGGACAGGGAATATCACCCCAGCATTTT	CASSLGQGISPQHF
TRBV2	TRBJ1-6	.	.	TGTGCCAGCAGTATACAGGGTGTGGATTCACCCCTCCACTTT	CASSIQGVDSPLHF
TRBV12-3/TRBV12-4	TRBJ1-6	.	.	TGTGCCAGCAGTTTAGCGCACAAGCTCCACTTT	CASSLAHKLHF
TRBV15	TRBJ2-1	.	.	TGTGCCACCAGCAGAGATCAGGGTACCTACAATGAGCAGTTCTTC	CATSRDQGTYNEQFF
TRBV7-9	TRBJ2-7	TRBD2	.	TGTGCCAGCAGCCTTGATGCTAGCGGACTATACTCCTACGAGCAGTACTTC	CASSLDASGLYSYEQYF
TRBV30	TRBJ1-1	.	.	TGTGCCTGGGGTTCCGGTCGCACTGAAGCTTTCTTT	CAWGSGRTEAFF
TRBV4-2	TRBJ1-2	TRBD1	once	TGTGCCAGCAGCCCCAGGGGGCGTGGAGTAGATGGCTACACCTTC	CASSPRGRGVDGYTF
TRBV7-9	TRBJ1-5	.	.	TGTGCCAGCAGCAAGACAGGAGACAATCAGCCCCAGCATTTT	CASSKTGDNQPQHF
TRBV19	TRBJ2-1	TRBD1	.	TGTGCCAGTAGTATCCGGACAGGGCAGCAGTTCTTC	CASSIRTGQQFF
TRBV28	TRBJ1-1	TRBD1	.	TGTGCCAGCAGCCATTGGACAGGGGCTCCCACTGAAGCTTTCTTT	CASSHWTGAPTEAFF
TRBV10-3	TRBJ1-2	TRBD1	once	TGTGCCATCAGTGATTCCGGACAGGGCGGAGATGGCTACACCTTC	CAISDSGQGGDGYTF
TRBV7-8	TRBJ2-7	.	.	TGTGCCAGCAGCTTAGTGGGCAGTAACTACGAGCAGTACTTC	CASSLVGSNYEQYF
TRBV2	TRBJ2-3	.	.	TGTGCCAGCAGACCCCAGGGGAGCACAGATACGCAGTATTTT	CASRPQGSTDTQYF
TRBV6-1	TRBJ2-3	TRBD2	.	TGTGCCAGCAGTGAAGGACTAGCGGGAGGTGCAGATACGCAGTATTTT	CASSEGLAGGADTQYF
TRBV19	TRBJ2-5	TRBD1	.	TGTGCCAGTAGTTTTCTACAGGGGCACCAGTACTTC	CASSFLQGHQYF
TRBV20-1	TRBJ2-5	TRBD2	.	TGCAGTGCTAGTACGTCGCGGGAGAAACCCGCTATCCAAGAGACCCAGTACTTC	CSASTSREKPAIQETQYF
TRBV29-1	TRBJ2-1	.	.	TGCAGCACATGGGACCGAGGGGGCAATGAGCAGTTCTTC	CSTWDRGGNEQFF
TRBV2	TRBJ1-5	.	.	TGTGCCAGCAGCTACAGGCCATGGGGCAATCAGCCCCAGCATTTT	CASSYRPWGNQPQHF
TRBV5-8	TRBJ1-5	.	once	TGTGCCAGCAGCTTGAGACAGCGAAATCAGCCCCAGCATTTT	CASSLRQRNQPQHF
TRBV28	TRBJ1-6	TRBD1	.	TGTGCCAGCAGTTTATCGGCCGGGACAGAAAATTCACCCCTCCACTTT	CASSLSAGTENSPLHF
TRBV28	TRBJ2-1	TRBD1	.	TGTGCCAGCAGATCAACGGACAGGAGCTTATACAATGAGCAGTTCTTC	CASRSTDRSLYNEQFF
TRBV5-1	TRBJ1-4	TRBD1	.	TGCGCCAGCAGCTTGCTGGGACAGGGGGGTTACGGTAATGAAAAACTGTTTTTT	CASSLLGQGGYGNEKLFF
TRBV19	TRBJ1-6	.	.	TGTGCCAGTAGTATTGGGGGCCGGGCCCTCCACTTT	CASSIGGRALHF
TRBV20-1	TRBJ2-1	.	few	TGCAGTGCTAGTGACAGATGGTCCTACAATGAGCAGTTCTTC	CSASDRWSYNEQFF
TRBV6-1	TRBJ2-1	.	.	TGTGCCAGCAGTCCGCCGGACTCCGGTCCTGAGCAGTTCTTC	CASSPPDSGPEQFF
TRBV7-8	TRBJ2-7	TRBD2	.	TGTGCCAGCAGCCGCCTGGGGGCTAGCGGGAGTTCTTACGAGCAGTACTTC	CASSRLGASGSSYEQYF
TRBV28	TRBJ2-1	TRBD2	.	TGTGCCAGCAAGAGGGGACTAGCGGGTTACAATGAGCAGTTCTTC	CASKRGLAGYNEQFF
TRBV5-6	TRBJ2-7	TRBD2	.	TGTGCCAGCAGCCCTGGGGGGGGTCAGCGGGAGCAGTACTTC	CASSPGGGQREQYF
TRBV28	TRBJ2-1	TRBD1	.	TGTGCCAGCACGCCTGGGGACAGGGACCTCCGGGGGCAGTTCTTC	CASTPGDRDLRGQFF
TRBV19	TRBJ2-1	.	.	TGTGCCAGTAGTATGACAGGTCGTAATGAGCAGTTCTTC	CASSMTGRNEQFF
TRBV2	TRBJ1-6	.	.	TGTGCCAGCAGTGTAGAACAGATACTTTCACCCCTCCACTTT	CASSVEQILSPLHF
TRBV6-5	TRBJ2-3	.	.	TGTGCCAGCAGCCTCACAATCGGGGATACGCAGTATTTT	CASSLTIGDTQYF
TRBV28	TRBJ1-3	.	.	TGTGCCAGCAGTTTGCAGGGTACTGGAAACACCATATATTTT	CASSLQGTGNTIYF
TRBV28	TRBJ1-1	.	few	TGTGCCAGCAGTCCCCTTAAAATCGTTATGAACACTGAAGCTTTCTTT	CASSPLKIVMNTEAFF
TRBV19	TRBJ2-7	TRBD1	.	TGTGCCAGTAGTATAGCGGGACAGTACCCCTACGAGCAGTACTTC	CASSIAGQYPYEQYF
TRBV19	TRBJ1-2	.	.	TGTGCCAGTAGATCTCAAGGGAGGAGGTATGGCTACACCTTC	CASRSQGRRYGYTF
TRBV7-9	TRBJ1-2	.	.	TGTGCCAGCACCGAGGGCGGCATCTATGGCTACACCTTC	CASTEGGIYGYTF
TRBV18	TRBJ1-2	TRBD1	.	TGTGCCAGCTCACCCGGGACAGGCACCGCCTATGGCTACACCTTC	CASSPGTGTAYGYTF
TRBV6-6	TRBJ2-5	.	.	TGTGCCAGCAGCCCGAGGCCCAGGGGGACCCAGTACTTC	CASSPRPRGTQYF
TRBV28	TRBJ1-5	.	.	TGTGCCAGCAGTTTAACAGGGACAAATCAGCCCCAGCATTTT	CASSLTGTNQPQHF
TRBV29-1	TRBJ2-5	.	.	TGCAGCGTTGAGTCGGGATCTGGGGGGAGCTCGGAGACCCAGTACTTC	CSVESGSGGSSETQYF
TRBV5-4	TRBJ2-3	TRBD1	.	TGTGCCAGCAGCCTACAGGGGTCAGATACGCAGTATTTT	CASSLQGSDTQYF
TRBV6-5	TRBJ2-3	.	.	TGTGCCAGCAGTTACTCGGTGACTAGCACAGATACGCAGTATTTT	CASSYSVTSTDTQYF
TRBV7-8	TRBJ2-1	TRBD2	once	TGTGCCAGCAGTCCTCTAGCGGGATCGAGCTCCTACAATGAGCAGTTCTTC	CASSPLAGSSSYNEQFF
TRBV24-1	TRBJ2-1	.	once	TGTGCCACCAGTGATTTTACGCGGGGAGCATACAATGAGCAGTTCTTC	CATSDFTRGAYNEQFF
TRBV3-1/TRBV3-2	TRBJ2-5	TRBD2	once	TGTGCCAGCAGCCGAGAGGCGGGAGGGCCGTCCCAAGAGACCCAGTACTTC	CASSREAGGPSQETQYF
TRBV20-1	TRBJ2-1	TRBD1	.	TGCAGTGCTAGTGGCGGGGGACAGGGAAGTTTGCAGTACAATGAGCAGTTCTTC	CSASGGGQGSLQYNEQFF
TRBV30	TRBJ2-2	.	.	TGTGCCTGGAACAGGGAAAACACCGGGGAGCTGTTTTTT	CAWNRENTGELFF
TRBV28	TRBJ2-3	TRBD2	.	TGTGCCAGCAGTCCCCACGGACTAGCGGGCACAGATACGCAGTATTTT	CASSPHGLAGTDTQYF
TRBV2	TRBJ1-6	TRBD1	.	TGTGCCAGCAGTGAGACAGGGCTGGGGATTTCACCCCTCCACTTT	CASSETGLGISPLHF